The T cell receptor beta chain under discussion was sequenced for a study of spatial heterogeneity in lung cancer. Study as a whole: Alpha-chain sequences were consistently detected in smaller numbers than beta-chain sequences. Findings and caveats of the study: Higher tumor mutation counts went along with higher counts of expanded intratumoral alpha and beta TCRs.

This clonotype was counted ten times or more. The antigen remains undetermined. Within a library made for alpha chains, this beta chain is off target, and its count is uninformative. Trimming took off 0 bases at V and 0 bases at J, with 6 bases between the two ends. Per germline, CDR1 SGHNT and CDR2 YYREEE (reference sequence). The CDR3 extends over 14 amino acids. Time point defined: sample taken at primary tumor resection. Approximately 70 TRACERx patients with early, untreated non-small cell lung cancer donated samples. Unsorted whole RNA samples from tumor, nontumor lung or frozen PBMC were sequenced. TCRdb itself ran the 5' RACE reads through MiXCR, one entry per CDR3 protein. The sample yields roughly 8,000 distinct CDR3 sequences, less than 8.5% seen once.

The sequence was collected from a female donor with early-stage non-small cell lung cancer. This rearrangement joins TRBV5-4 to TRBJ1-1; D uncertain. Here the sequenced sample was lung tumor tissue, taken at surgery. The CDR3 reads CASSLEHLNTEAFF. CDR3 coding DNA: TGTGCCAGCAGCTTGGAACACCTGAACACTGAAGCTTTCTTT.